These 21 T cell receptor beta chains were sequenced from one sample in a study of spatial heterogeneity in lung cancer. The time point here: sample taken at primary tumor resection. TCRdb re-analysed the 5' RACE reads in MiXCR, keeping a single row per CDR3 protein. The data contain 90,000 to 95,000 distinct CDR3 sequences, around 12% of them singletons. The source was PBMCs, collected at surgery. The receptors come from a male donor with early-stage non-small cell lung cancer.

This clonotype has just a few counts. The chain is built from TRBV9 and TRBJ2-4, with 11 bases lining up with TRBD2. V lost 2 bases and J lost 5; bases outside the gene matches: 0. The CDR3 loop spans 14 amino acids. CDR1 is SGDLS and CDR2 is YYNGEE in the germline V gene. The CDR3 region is CASSVGLAENIQYF. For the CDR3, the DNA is TGTGCCAGCAGCGTGGGACTAGCGGAAAACATTCAGTACTTC.

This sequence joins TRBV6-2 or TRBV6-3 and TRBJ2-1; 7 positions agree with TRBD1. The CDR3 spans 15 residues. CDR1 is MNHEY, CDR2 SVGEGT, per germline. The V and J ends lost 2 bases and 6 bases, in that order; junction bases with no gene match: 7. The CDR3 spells CASSYQTGSGNEQFF. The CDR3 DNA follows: TGTGCCAGCAGTTACCAGACAGGGTCGGGCAATGAGCAGTTCTTC.

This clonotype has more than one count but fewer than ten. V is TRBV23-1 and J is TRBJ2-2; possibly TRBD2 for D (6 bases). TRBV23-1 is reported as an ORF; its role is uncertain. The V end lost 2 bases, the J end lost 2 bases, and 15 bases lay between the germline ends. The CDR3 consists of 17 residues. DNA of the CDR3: TGCGCCAGCAGTCAAAGAGCCGGGACTCAAAACACCGGGGAGCTGTTTTTT. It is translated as CASSQRAGTQNTGELFF.

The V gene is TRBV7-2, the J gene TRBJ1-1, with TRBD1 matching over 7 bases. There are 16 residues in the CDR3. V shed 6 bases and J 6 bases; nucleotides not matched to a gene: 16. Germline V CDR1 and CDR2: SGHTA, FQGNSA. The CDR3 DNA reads TGTGCCAGCAGGAAAGGCAGGGACAGAGTGGGGGCTGAAGCTTTCTTT. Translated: CASRKGRDRVGAEAFF.

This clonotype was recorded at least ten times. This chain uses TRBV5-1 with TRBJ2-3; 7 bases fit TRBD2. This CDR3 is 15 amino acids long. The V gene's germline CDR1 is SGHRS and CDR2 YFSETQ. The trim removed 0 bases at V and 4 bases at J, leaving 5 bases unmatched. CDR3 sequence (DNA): TGCGCCAGCAGCTTGGAGGGGAGGGCCTCAGATACGCAGTATTTT. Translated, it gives CASSLEGRASDTQYF.

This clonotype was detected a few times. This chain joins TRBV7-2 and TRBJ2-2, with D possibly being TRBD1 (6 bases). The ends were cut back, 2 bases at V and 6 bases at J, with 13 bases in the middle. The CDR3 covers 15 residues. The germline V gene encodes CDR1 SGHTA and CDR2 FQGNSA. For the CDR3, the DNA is TGTGCCAGCAGCTTAACACTGACAGGCGCCGGGGAGCTGTTTTTT. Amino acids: CASSLTLTGAGELFF. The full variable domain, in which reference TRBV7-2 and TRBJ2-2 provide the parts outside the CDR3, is GAGVSQSPSNKVTEKGKDVELRCDPISGHTALYWYRQSLGQGLEFLIYFQGNSAPDKSGLPSDRFSAERTGGSVSTLTIQRTQQEDSAVYLCASSLTLTGAGELFFGEGSRLTVL.

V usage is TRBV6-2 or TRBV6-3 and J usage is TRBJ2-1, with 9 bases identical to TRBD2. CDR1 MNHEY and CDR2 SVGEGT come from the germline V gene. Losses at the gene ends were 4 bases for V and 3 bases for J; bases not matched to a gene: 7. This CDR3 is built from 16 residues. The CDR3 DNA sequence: TGTGCCAGCAGTTCCCGACTAGCGGCGGTCTACAATGAGCAGTTCTTC. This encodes CASSSRLAAVYNEQFF.

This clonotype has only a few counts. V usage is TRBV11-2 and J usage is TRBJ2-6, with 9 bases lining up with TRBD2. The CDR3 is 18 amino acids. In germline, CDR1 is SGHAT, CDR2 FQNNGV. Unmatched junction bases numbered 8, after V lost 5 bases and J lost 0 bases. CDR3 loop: CASSPRLAVSSGANVLTF. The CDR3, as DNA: TGTGCCAGCAGCCCCCGACTAGCGGTTAGCTCTGGGGCCAACGTCCTGACTTTC.

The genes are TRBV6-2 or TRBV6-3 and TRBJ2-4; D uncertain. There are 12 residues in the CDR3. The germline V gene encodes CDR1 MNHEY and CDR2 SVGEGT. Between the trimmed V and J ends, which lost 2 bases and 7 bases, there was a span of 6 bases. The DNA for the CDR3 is TGTGCCAGCAGTTACGAGGTCAACATTCAGTACTTC. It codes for CASSYEVNIQYF.

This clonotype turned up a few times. The CDR3 sequence: CSARDRQGKAFF. Written as DNA, the CDR3 is TGCAGTGCTAGAGATAGGCAGGGAAAAGCTTTCTTT. The chain carries TRBV20-1 and TRBJ1-1; a weak D match, TRBD1 (5 bases). Trimming stripped 0 bases from V and 9 bases from J, with 11 bases between. CDR3 size: 12 residues. Germline CDR1 is DFQATT and CDR2 is SNEGSKA (reference sequence).

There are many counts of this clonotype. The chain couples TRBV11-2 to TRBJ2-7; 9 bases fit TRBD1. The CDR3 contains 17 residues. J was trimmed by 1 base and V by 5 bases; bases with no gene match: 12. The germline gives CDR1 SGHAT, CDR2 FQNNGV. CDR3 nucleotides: TGTGCCAGCAGCCATGTAGGGGACAGGGCGAGATCCTACGAGCAGTACTTC. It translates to CASSHVGDRARSYEQYF.

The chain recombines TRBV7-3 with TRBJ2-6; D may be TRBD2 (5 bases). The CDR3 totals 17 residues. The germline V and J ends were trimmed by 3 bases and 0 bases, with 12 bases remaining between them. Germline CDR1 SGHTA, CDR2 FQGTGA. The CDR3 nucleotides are TGTGCCAGCAGCTTGAGAGGGAAGAGCTCTGGGGCCAACGTCCTGACTTTC. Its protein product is CASSLRGKSSGANVLTF.

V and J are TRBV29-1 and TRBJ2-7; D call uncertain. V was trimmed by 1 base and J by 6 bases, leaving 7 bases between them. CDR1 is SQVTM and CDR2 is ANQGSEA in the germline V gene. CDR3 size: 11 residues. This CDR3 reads CSVEGIGEQYF. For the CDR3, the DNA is TGCAGCGTTGAAGGGATCGGCGAGCAGTACTTC.

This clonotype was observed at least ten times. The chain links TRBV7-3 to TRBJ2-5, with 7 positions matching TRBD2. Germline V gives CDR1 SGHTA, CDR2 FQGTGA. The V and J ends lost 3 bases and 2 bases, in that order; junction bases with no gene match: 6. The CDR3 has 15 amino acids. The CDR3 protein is CASSLRLAGQETQYF. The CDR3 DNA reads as TGTGCCAGCAGCTTGAGGTTAGCGGGTCAAGAGACCCAGTACTTC.

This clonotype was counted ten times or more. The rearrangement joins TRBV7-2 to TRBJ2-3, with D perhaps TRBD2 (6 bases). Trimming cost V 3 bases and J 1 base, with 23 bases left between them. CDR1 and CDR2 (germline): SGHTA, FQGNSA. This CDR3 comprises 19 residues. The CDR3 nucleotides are TGTGCCAGCAGCTTTTTCGCCTCCCGGAGGGGAGCAGGCACAGATACGCAGTATTTT. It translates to CASSFFASRRGAGTDTQYF.

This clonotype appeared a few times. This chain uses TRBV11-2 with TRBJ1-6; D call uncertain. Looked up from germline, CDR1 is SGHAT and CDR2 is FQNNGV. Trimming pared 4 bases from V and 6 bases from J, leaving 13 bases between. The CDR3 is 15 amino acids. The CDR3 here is CASSSTRGGNSPLHF. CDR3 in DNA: TGTGCCAGCAGCTCAACCCGTGGAGGTAATTCACCCCTCCACTTT.

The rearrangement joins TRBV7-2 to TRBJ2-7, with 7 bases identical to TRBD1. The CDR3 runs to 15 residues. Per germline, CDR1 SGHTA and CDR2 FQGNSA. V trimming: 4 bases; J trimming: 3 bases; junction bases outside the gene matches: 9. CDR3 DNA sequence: TGTGCCAGCAGCTCTATAGACAGGGCGGGCTACGAGCAGTACTTC. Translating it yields CASSSIDRAGYEQYF.

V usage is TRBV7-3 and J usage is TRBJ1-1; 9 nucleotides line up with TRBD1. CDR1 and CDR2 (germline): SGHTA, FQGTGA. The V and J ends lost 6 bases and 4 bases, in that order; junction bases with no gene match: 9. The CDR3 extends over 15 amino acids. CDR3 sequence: CASRPTGGSATEAFF. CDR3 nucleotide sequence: TGTGCCAGCAGACCTACAGGGGGCTCGGCCACTGAAGCTTTCTTT. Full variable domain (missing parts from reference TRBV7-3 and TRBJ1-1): GAGVSQTPSNKVTEKGKYVELRCDPISGHTALYWYRQSLGQGPEFLIYFQGTGAADDSGLPNDRFFAVRPEGSVSTLKIQRTERGDSAVYLCASRPTGGSATEAFFGQGTRLTVV.

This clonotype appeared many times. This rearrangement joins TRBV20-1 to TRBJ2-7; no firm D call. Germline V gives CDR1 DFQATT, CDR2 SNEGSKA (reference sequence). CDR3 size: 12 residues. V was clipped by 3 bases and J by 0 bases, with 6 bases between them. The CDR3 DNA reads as TGCAGTGCTAGTTCAAGCTCCTACGAGCAGTACTTC. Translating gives CSASSSSYEQYF.

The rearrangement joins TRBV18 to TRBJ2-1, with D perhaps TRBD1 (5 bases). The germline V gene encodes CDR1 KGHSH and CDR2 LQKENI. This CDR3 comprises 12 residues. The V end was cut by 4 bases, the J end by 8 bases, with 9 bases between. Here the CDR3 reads CASSLRGYEQFF. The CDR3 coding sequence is TGTGCCAGCTCACTTAGGGGTTATGAGCAGTTCTTC.

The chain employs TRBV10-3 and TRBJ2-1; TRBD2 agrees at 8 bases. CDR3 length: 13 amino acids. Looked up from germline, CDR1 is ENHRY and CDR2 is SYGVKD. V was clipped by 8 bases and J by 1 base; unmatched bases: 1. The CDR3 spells CAIGGRSYNEQFF. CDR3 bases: TGTGCCATCGGCGGGAGGTCCTACAATGAGCAGTTCTTC.